One sample yielded the 19 T cell receptor beta chains listed below, sequenced in a study of identical twins. Each CDR3 protein gets one entry after TCRdb re-called the 5' RACE reads with MiXCR. The repertoire consists of roughly 1,500,000 distinct CDR3 sequences, with around 33% occurring once and the leading ten covering 0.25% to 0.3%. Sequencing input: cord blood. The receptor source for this set is a newborn girl in good health.

This clonotype has more than one count but fewer than ten. The chain combines TRBV6-6 with TRBJ1-6; possibly TRBD1 for D (5 bases). V was clipped by 2 bases and J by 9 bases, with 17 bases between them. The germline V gene encodes CDR1 MNHNY and CDR2 SVGAGI (reference sequence). This CDR3 contains 16 residues. This CDR3 reads CASSYLLTESGSPLHF. The CDR3 coding sequence is TGTGCCAGCAGTTACCTTTTGACAGAATCAGGTTCACCCCTCCACTTT.

The rearrangement joins TRBV24-1 to TRBJ2-1; TRBD1 matches at 10 bases. The CDR3 is 16 amino acids. V dropped 0 bases and J dropped 2; count of bases not matched to a gene: 0. Germline V lookup: CDR1 KGHDR, CDR2 SFDVKD. For the CDR3, the DNA is TGTGCCACCAGTGATTTGGGACAGGGGGCCTACAATGAGCAGTTCTTC. This sequence encodes CATSDLGQGAYNEQFF.

This sequence joins TRBV6-4 and TRBJ2-1; TRBD2 agrees at 13 bases. This CDR3 contains 16 residues. Looked up from germline, CDR1 is MRHNA and CDR2 is SNTAGT. Unmatched junction bases numbered 5, after V lost 0 bases and J lost 9 bases. The CDR3 DNA follows: TGTGCCAGCAGTGACTCGAGACTAGCGGGGGGACGTGAGCAGTTCTTC. Translating gives CASSDSRLAGGREQFF.

The chain is built from TRBV20-1 and TRBJ1-5, with 10 bases fitting TRBD1. Germline V lookup: CDR1 DFQATT, CDR2 SNEGSKA (reference sequence). Germline trimming cut 5 bases from V and 6 bases from J; bases unmatched to any gene: 10. This CDR3 spans 15 amino acids. This CDR3 reads CSAPKTGGFGQPQHF. CDR3 DNA sequence: TGCAGTGCTCCCAAGACAGGGGGCTTCGGTCAGCCCCAGCATTTT.

This chain connects TRBV30 to TRBJ2-7, with D uncertain. Between the trimmed V and J ends, which lost 5 bases and 0 bases, there was a span of 11 bases. Germline values: CDR1 GTSNPN, CDR2 SVGIG (reference sequence). The CDR3 length is 13 residues. The CDR3 spells CAWGKQSSYEQYF. The DNA for the CDR3 is TGTGCCTGGGGGAAACAGAGCTCCTACGAGCAGTACTTC.

V usage is TRBV16 and J usage is TRBJ1-2, with TRBD1 matching 10 bases. The germline CDR1 and CDR2 sequences are KGHSY and FQNENV. CDR3 size: 16 residues. Trimming cost V 4 bases and J 0 bases; bases outside gene matches: 5. The CDR3: CASSLRDRGSNYGYTF. For the CDR3, the DNA is TGTGCCAGCAGCCTCCGGGACAGGGGATCTAACTATGGCTACACCTTC.

This clonotype was observed many times. Written as DNA, the CDR3 is TGCGCCAGCAGCCAAGAAGGCTTGGGATACGAGCAGTACTTC. Its protein is CASSQEGLGYEQYF. This sequence joins TRBV4-1 and TRBJ2-7; D uncertain. The germline CDR1 and CDR2 sequences are MGHRA and YSYEKL. This CDR3 is built from 14 residues. The V and J ends lost 0 bases and 4 bases respectively, with 10 bases between them.

This clonotype was observed a few times. The chain combines TRBV27 with TRBJ2-1; TRBD2 aligns across 8 bases. J gave up 9 bases and V 2 bases, and 6 bases lay outside the gene matches. The germline CDR1 and CDR2 sequences are MNHEY and SMNVEV (reference sequence). The length of the CDR3 is 14 residues. The CDR3 sequence is CASSLLAGRAEQFF. The CDR3 nucleotides are TGTGCCAGCAGTTTACTAGCGGGTAGGGCTGAGCAGTTCTTC.

This chain links TRBV6-5 with TRBJ2-4, with 9 bases fitting TRBD2. The CDR3 runs 17 residues. In germline, CDR1 is MNHEY, CDR2 SVGAGI. V was clipped by 3 bases and J by 0 bases; unmatched bases: 6. The CDR3 here is CASSYSSGVLAKNIQYF. DNA for the CDR3: TGTGCCAGCAGTTATTCTAGCGGGGTCCTAGCCAAAAACATTCAGTACTTC.

This clonotype appeared a few times. The chain couples TRBV28 to TRBJ1-1; 8 bases agree with TRBD1. Germline CDR1 is MDHEN and CDR2 is SYDVKM. V was clipped by 5 bases and J by 4 bases; unmatched bases: 6. The CDR3 is made up of 14 amino acids. The CDR3 DNA is TGTGCCAGCAGTCCCCGGGACAGGCTCACTGAAGCTTTCTTT. This translates into CASSPRDRLTEAFF.

This rearrangement joins TRBV9 to TRBJ2-7; D unclear. The CDR3 consists of 14 residues. CDR1 is SGDLS, CDR2 YYNGEE, per germline. V was trimmed by 1 base and J by 7 bases, leaving 15 bases between them. CDR3 sequence (DNA): TGTGCCAGCAGCGTAACTTTGTCCTACAATGAGCAGTACTTC. Translating it yields CASSVTLSYNEQYF.

This clonotype was counted once. The rearrangement uses TRBV2 and TRBJ1-1; D gene unclear. This CDR3 is built from 13 residues. In germline, CDR1 is SNHLY, CDR2 FYNNEI. V was shortened by 7 bases and J by 4 bases, with 13 bases between the two germline ends. DNA for the CDR3: TGTGCCAGCACTGTCTCCCCGAGCACTGAAGCTTTCTTT. This gives the protein CASTVSPSTEAFF.

About this clonotype itself: A read error may explain this, as a much larger clone is one base away. The rearrangement joins TRBV6-6 to TRBJ2-3; TRBD2 aligns across 11 bases. The CDR3 contains 16 residues. CDR1 is MNHNY, CDR2 SVGAGI, per germline (reference sequence). CDR3 nucleotide sequence: TGTGGCAGCAGTCTGACTAGCGGGAAGGTTTCAGATACGCAGTATTTT. Its protein is CGSSLTSGKVSDTQYF.

This chain uses TRBV7-8 with TRBJ2-7, with D maybe TRBD1 (5 bases). Germline-derived CDR1 and CDR2 are SGHVS and FQNEAQ. With 0 bases removed from V and 7 bases from J, the gap between germline ends came to 10 bases. This CDR3 is 13 amino acids long. This CDR3 is CASSLARRVEQYF. In DNA, the CDR3 is TGTGCCAGCAGCTTAGCGCGCAGGGTAGAGCAGTACTTC. Full variable domain (rest looked up from reference TRBV7-8 and TRBJ2-7): GAGVSQSPRYKVAKRGQDVALRCDPISGHVSLFWYQQALGQGPEFLTYFQNEAQLDKSGLPSDRFFAERPEGSVSTLKIQRTQQEDSAVYLCASSLARRVEQYFGPGTRLTVT.

This clonotype was recorded a few times. The chain combines TRBV5-6 with TRBJ2-7; perhaps TRBD2 as D (6 bases). The CDR3 contains 13 residues. V lost 3 bases, J lost 3 bases, and 10 bases lay in between. Germline-derived CDR1 and CDR2 are SGHDT and YYEEEE. CDR3 sequence (DNA): TGTGCCAGCAGCTGGGGACTTATCTACGAGCAGTACTTC. Translated: CASSWGLIYEQYF. The full variable domain, completed using reference TRBV5-6 and TRBJ2-7, is DAGVTQSPTHLIKTRGQQVTLRCSPKSGHDTVSWYQQALGQGPQFIFQYYEEEERQRGNFPDRFSGHQFPNYSSELNVNALLLGDSALYLCASSWGLIYEQYFGPGTRLTVT.

As DNA, the CDR3 is TGTGCCATCAGCCCCGGGGGGGGGATGAACACTGAAGCTTTCTTT. It yields the protein CAISPGGGMNTEAFF. The chain recombines TRBV10-3 with TRBJ1-1; maybe TRBD1 (5 bases). The CDR3 consists of 15 residues. Germline assignment: CDR1 ENHRY and CDR2 SYGVKD. Trimming left V 6 bases short and J 0 bases short, with 14 bases between.

The chain links TRBV7-2 to TRBJ2-5, with a weak D call TRBD1 (6 bases). The ends were cut back, 6 bases at V and 0 bases at J, with 14 bases in the middle. This CDR3 has 15 residues. Germline V gene data show CDR1 as SGHTA and CDR2 as FQGNSA. CDR3 DNA sequence: TGTGCCAGCAGTGGACAGAGGAGGTACCAAGAGACCCAGTACTTC. Its protein is CASSGQRRYQETQYF.

Comment on this clonotype: Sequence at one end of the junction differs from germline and may be a read error. The chain joins TRBV4-2 to TRBJ2-7; 7 nucleotides match TRBD2. The CDR3 spans 13 residues. The germline V gene encodes CDR1 LGHNA and CDR2 YNFKEQ. Here the CDR3 reads CASSQRTRNEQNF. The CDR3 region has the DNA TGTGCCAGCAGCCAACGGACTAGGAACGAGCAGAACTTC.

Points on this clonotype: A read error may be the cause here, since a much bigger clone is one base away. V usage is TRBV29-1 and J usage is TRBJ2-1, with 8 bases fitting TRBD2. Looked up from germline, CDR1 is SQVTM and CDR2 is ANQGSEA. V shed 7 bases and J 13 bases; nucleotides not matched to a gene: 12. This CDR3 is built from 12 residues. In DNA form, the CDR3 reads TGCAGCGCCCTGACTAGCGTTTTCATTCAGTTCTTC. The encoded protein is CSALTSVFIQFF.